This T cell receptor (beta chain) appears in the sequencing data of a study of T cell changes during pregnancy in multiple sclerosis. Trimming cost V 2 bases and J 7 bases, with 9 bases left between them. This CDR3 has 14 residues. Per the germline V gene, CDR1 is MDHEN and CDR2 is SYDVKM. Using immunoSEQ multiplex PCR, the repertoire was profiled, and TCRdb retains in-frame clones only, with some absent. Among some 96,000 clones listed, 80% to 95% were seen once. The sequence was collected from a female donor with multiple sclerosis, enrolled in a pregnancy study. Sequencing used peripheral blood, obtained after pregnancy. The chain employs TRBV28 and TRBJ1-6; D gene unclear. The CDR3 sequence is CASSLLRLNSPLHF. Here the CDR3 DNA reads TGTGCCAGCAGTTTACTCAGGCTAAATTCACCCCTCCACTTT.